The next 8 T cell receptor beta chains were all read from a single sample in a study of blood T cell repertoires in COVID-19. Sequencing used immunoSEQ multiplex PCR; TCRdb keeps in-frame clones, though not all of them. The table includes about 210,000 clones, roughly 84% detected once. Specimen: peripheral blood. These receptors were collected from a man aged 45-65 years with active or convalescent COVID-19.

The chain links TRBV6-6 to TRBJ2-4; TRBD1 is a possible D gene (5 bases). In germline, CDR1 is MNHNY, CDR2 SVGAGI (reference sequence). This CDR3 has 14 amino acids. Trimming pared 6 bases from V and 7 bases from J, leaving 16 bases between. The CDR3 DNA reads TGTGCCAGCAGCCATAGGGGCGACATTAACATTCAGTACTTC. The encoded protein is CASSHRGDINIQYF.

This clone turned up a few times. The rearrangement uses TRBV6-5 and TRBJ1-1, with TRBD1 identical over 7 bases. CDR3 size: 11 residues. Germline V gives CDR1 MNHEY, CDR2 SVGAGI. The J segment lost 9 bases and the V segment lost 6 bases, leaving 4 bases of the junction unmatched. The CDR3: CASRKTGQAFF. The CDR3 DNA follows: TGTGCCAGCAGGAAGACAGGGCAAGCTTTCTTT.

V gene TRBV28 combines with J gene TRBJ1-1; D is undetermined. The CDR3 extends over 13 amino acids. Germline CDR1 and CDR2: MDHEN and SYDVKM. Trimming shortened V by 8 bases and J by 1 base, and 11 bases separated the two germline ends. For the CDR3, the DNA is TGTGCCAGCGGACTTCCGGGGAACACTGAAGCTTTCTTT. Translation gives CASGLPGNTEAFF. Full variable domain (rest looked up from reference TRBV28 and TRBJ1-1): DVKVTQSSRYLVKRTGEKVFLECVQDMDHENMFWYRQDPGLGLRLIYFSYDVKMKEKGDIPEGYSVSREKKERFSLILESASTNQTSMYLCASGLPGNTEAFFGQGTRLTVV.

Here the CDR3 reads CASQITGGAENSPLHF. The CDR3 DNA sequence: TGTGCCAGCCAAATTACAGGGGGCGCCGAAAATTCACCCCTCCACTTT. The chain recombines TRBV2 with TRBJ1-6, with 9 bases identical to TRBD1. The ends lost 8 bases at V and 7 bases at J; junction bases unmatched: 12. The CDR3 consists of 16 residues. In germline, CDR1 is SNHLY, CDR2 FYNNEI. The entire variable domain, with the rest obtained from reference TRBV2 and TRBJ1-6, is as follows: EPEVTQTPSHQVTQMGQEVILRCVPISNHLYFYWYRQILGQKVEFLVSFYNNEISEKSEIFDDQFSVERPDGSNFTLKIRSTKLEDSAMYFCASQITGGAENSPLHFGNGTRLTVT.

CDR3 in amino acids: CASSSTRGTDTQYF. For the CDR3, the DNA is TGTGCCAGCAGCTCAACAAGAGGGACAGATACGCAGTATTTT. The chain joins TRBV5-5 to TRBJ2-3; possibly TRBD2 for D (5 bases). Germline lookup yields CDR1 SGHKS and CDR2 YYEKEE (reference sequence). V gave up 3 bases and J gave up 3 bases, with 11 bases separating them. CDR3 length: 14 amino acids.

The chain joins TRBV2 to TRBJ2-7, with a tentative D call TRBD1 (5 bases). Trimming stripped 4 bases from V and 3 bases from J, with 7 bases between. Germline loops: CDR1 SNHLY, CDR2 FYNNEI. The CDR3 is 12 residues long. CDR3 in DNA: TGTGCCAGCAGTGGGGGCGGCTACGAGCAGTACTTC. Encoded protein: CASSGGGYEQYF.

The chain joins TRBV6-5 to TRBJ2-1, with a tentative D call TRBD1 (6 bases). V was shortened by 6 bases and J by 4 bases, with 10 bases between the two germline ends. The CDR3 contains 13 residues. Germline V lookup: CDR1 MNHEY, CDR2 SVGAGI. In nucleotides, the CDR3 is TGTGCCAGCAGCTTAGACAGGTACAATGAGCAGTTCTTC. Translation: CASSLDRYNEQFF.

V gene TRBV5-1 combines with J gene TRBJ2-3; no definite D call. CDR1 SGHRS and CDR2 YFSETQ come from the germline V gene. V lost 4 bases, J lost 2 bases, and 8 bases lay in between. The CDR3 runs 13 residues. CDR3 residues: CASSLIPTDTQYF. The CDR3 nucleotides are TGCGCCAGCAGCCTTATCCCCACAGATACGCAGTATTTT.